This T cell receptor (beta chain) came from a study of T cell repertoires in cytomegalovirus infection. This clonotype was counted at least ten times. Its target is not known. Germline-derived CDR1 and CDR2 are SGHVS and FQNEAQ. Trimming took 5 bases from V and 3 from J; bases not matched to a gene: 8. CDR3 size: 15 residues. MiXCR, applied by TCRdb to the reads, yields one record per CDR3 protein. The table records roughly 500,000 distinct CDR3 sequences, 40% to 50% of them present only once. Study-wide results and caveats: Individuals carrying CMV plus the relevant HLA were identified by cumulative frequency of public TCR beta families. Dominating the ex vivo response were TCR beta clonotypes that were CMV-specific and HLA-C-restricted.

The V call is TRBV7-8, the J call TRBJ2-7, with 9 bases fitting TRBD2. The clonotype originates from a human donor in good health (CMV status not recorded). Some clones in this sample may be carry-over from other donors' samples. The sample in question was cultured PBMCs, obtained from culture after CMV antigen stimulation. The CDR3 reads CASSGLAWMNYEQYF. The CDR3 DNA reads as TGTGCCAGCAGCGGACTAGCGTGGATGAACTACGAGCAGTACTTC.